The present entry profiles one T cell receptor (beta chain) with its context. Antigen specificity is unknown. The data derive from a study of beta chain features in type 1 diabetes. Overall study findings and caveats: In every one of the four CD4+ subsets, TCRB CDR3s were moderately but significantly shorter in Type 1 diabetes patients.

The entirety of the isolated RNA underwent reverse transcription, so expressed TCRB transcripts were sequenced. TCRdb's table, derived via immunoSEQ multiplex PCR, lists solely in-frame clones and lacks some. There are 45,000 to 60,000 clones in the sample; approximately 40% occur only once, and 0.1% to 0.15% lies in the top ten. The trim removed 8 bases at V and 7 bases at J, leaving 6 bases unmatched. Germline CDR1 is DFQATT and CDR2 is SNEGSKA (reference sequence). The CDR3 runs 11 residues. The sample comprised stem cell memory CD4+ T cells from blood. This clonotype was sampled from a man younger than 40 with type 1 diabetes. V gene TRBV20-1 combines with J gene TRBJ2-7, with TRBD1 matching over 9 bases. CDR3 protein: CSPSGTGEQYF. The CDR3 bases are TGCAGTCCGAGTGGGACAGGGGAGCAGTACTTC.